This entry lists 2 T cell receptor beta chains sequenced from one sample in a study of T-cell memory formation after mild COVID-19. TCRdb fed the 5' RACE reads into MiXCR, producing one record per CDR3 protein. The sample records about 200,000 distinct CDR3 sequences, around 17% being singletons. Sample: PBMCs or a T cell subset sorted from them (not recorded which). The receptors come from an adult woman who had mild COVID-19 (a few samples of this study predate the infection). Cell type and time point are not known.

This rearrangement joins TRBV29-1 to TRBJ1-5; 7 bases match TRBD1. Germline lookup yields CDR1 SQVTM and CDR2 ANQGSEA. The CDR3 consists of 14 residues. The trim removed 4 bases at V and 0 bases at J, leaving 3 bases unmatched. The CDR3 DNA is TGCAGCGTTGGGACAGGTAATAGCAATCAGCCCCAGCATTTT. Protein: CSVGTGNSNQPQHF.

This sequence joins TRBV6-5 and TRBJ2-7, with 9 positions matching TRBD1. CDR3 length: 15 amino acids. Trimming removed 7 bases from V and 3 bases from J; junction bases left unmatched: 10. The germline CDR1 and CDR2 sequences are MNHEY and SVGAGI. This CDR3 is CASTTRDRVFYEQYF. Written as DNA, the CDR3 is TGTGCCAGCACCACCCGGGACAGGGTCTTCTACGAGCAGTACTTC.